The 9 T cell receptor beta chains below were found in one sample sequenced in a study of breast tumors, draining lymph nodes, adjacent tissues. TCRdb reprocessed the multiplex PCR reads via MiXCR and lists one record per CDR3 protein. Of approximately 63,000 distinct CDR3 sequences in the sample, around three fifths are singletons; the top ten hold roughly a fifth. Sequences were obtained from breast tumor tissue. The source of these receptors is a female donor with breast cancer. Some clones in this sample may be carry-over from other donors' samples.

The table lists this clonotype with many counts. V usage is TRBV5-1 and J usage is TRBJ2-3, with D possibly matching TRBD2 (5 bases). V lost 3 bases and J 7 bases, leaving 18 bases between the germline ends. This CDR3 is built from 15 residues. The germline CDR1 and CDR2 sequences are SGHRS and YFSETQ. Here the CDR3 DNA reads TGCGCCAGCAGCTCGGAGCCCGGGATGGACCATACGCAGTATTTT. Protein sequence: CASSSEPGMDHTQYF.

V gene TRBV7-9 combines with J gene TRBJ1-6; D remains ambiguous. This CDR3 is 14 amino acids long. Trimming took off 5 bases at V and 3 bases at J, with 8 bases between the two ends. CDR1 is SEHNR and CDR2 is FQNEAQ in the germline V gene (reference sequence). CDR3 in amino acids: CASSLDGYNSPLHF. The CDR3 DNA is TGTGCCAGCAGCCTCGACGGCTATAATTCACCCCTCCACTTT.

The genes are TRBV4-3 and TRBJ1-6; no definite D call. CDR1 is LGHNA, CDR2 YSLEER, per germline. The CDR3 length is 15 residues. V was trimmed by 1 base and J by 2 bases, leaving 6 bases between them. CDR3: CASSQAGPYNSPLHF. DNA for the CDR3: TGCGCCAGCAGCCAAGCCGGGCCCTATAATTCACCCCTCCACTTT.

V is TRBV19 and J is TRBJ1-5; 8 bases agree with TRBD1. The CDR3 is made up of 16 amino acids. Germline assignment: CDR1 LNHDA and CDR2 SQIVND (reference sequence). Trimming at V came to 5 bases and at J to 5 bases, leaving 11 bases not matched to a gene. CDR3 region: CASSSRTGTSDQPQHF. DNA for the CDR3: TGTGCCAGTAGTTCGAGGACAGGGACAAGCGATCAGCCCCAGCATTTT.

This clonotype has only a few counts. The chain has TRBV7-9 and TRBJ2-7; 8 bases align to TRBD2. Trimming cost V 6 bases and J 5 bases; bases outside gene matches: 6. The CDR3 contains 13 residues. CDR1 and CDR2 (germline): SEHNR, FQNEAQ (reference sequence). CDR3 residues: CASRITGGDEQYF. The CDR3 nucleotides are TGTGCCAGCAGAATAACGGGAGGGGACGAGCAGTACTTC.

The chain combines TRBV15 with TRBJ2-7; 10 nucleotides agree with TRBD1. Germline CDR1 and CDR2: LNHNV and YYDKDF (reference sequence). V lost 0 bases, J lost 1 base, and 3 bases stayed unmatched. This CDR3 comprises 16 residues. This CDR3 is CATSRDWGQGSYEQYF. The CDR3 DNA sequence: TGTGCCACCAGCAGAGATTGGGGACAGGGGTCCTACGAGCAGTACTTC.

The V call is TRBV18, the J call TRBJ1-1; 7 bases are shared with TRBD1. The CDR3 runs to 15 residues. J was trimmed by 0 bases and V by 3 bases; bases with no gene match: 4. The V gene's germline CDR1 is KGHSH and CDR2 LQKENI. The CDR3 spells CASSPPTGLNTEAFF. In DNA form, the CDR3 reads TGTGCCAGCTCACCTCCGACAGGGCTGAACACTGAAGCTTTCTTT.

The chain is built from TRBV6-6 and TRBJ2-7; tentatively, D is TRBD1 or TRBD2 (6 bases each). Looked up from germline, CDR1 is MNHNY and CDR2 is SVGAGI (reference sequence). This CDR3 is 15 amino acids long. Trimming removed 6 bases at V and 2 bases at J, with 17 bases between. The CDR3 coding sequence is TGTGCCAGCAGATCCCCCGGGGGCGAGGCCTACGAGCAGTACTTC. Translating gives CASRSPGGEAYEQYF.

J is TRBJ2-3 and V is TRBV20-1, with D hard to call. V lost 0 bases and J 2 bases, leaving 9 bases between the germline ends. Germline lookup yields CDR1 DFQATT and CDR2 SNEGSKA (reference sequence). The CDR3 spans 14 residues. The CDR3 bases are TGCAGTGCTAGAGATTGGCGAATCACAGATACGCAGTATTTT. This codes for CSARDWRITDTQYF.